What follows is one TCR beta chain and its context. Its antigen is undetermined. The sample belongs to a study of post-analysis software for immune sequencing data. CDR1 MGHRA and CDR2 YSYEKL come from the germline V gene. Trimming removed 4 bases from V and 4 bases from J, with 17 bases in between. The CDR3 is 16 amino acids. Findings of the study overall: Higher frequency in patients than in controls was seen for five TRBV segments, with TRBV5-6, TRBV5-1 and TRBV20-1 among them.

The authors incorporated unique molecular identifiers into the TCR beta cDNA libraries. Via MiXCR, TCRdb re-called the PCR reads, giving one row per CDR3 protein. The sample lists about 460,000 distinct CDR3 sequences, approximately 45% seen once, with 12% in the top ten. V and J are TRBV4-1 and TRBJ2-1; D may be TRBD2 (5 bases). The TCR comes from a girl aged 5 to 17 with multiple sclerosis. Input material: blood. The CDR3 sequence is CASSLGGSHSYNEQFF. The CDR3 region has the DNA TGCGCCAGCAGCCTCGGAGGAAGTCATTCTTACAATGAGCAGTTCTTC.